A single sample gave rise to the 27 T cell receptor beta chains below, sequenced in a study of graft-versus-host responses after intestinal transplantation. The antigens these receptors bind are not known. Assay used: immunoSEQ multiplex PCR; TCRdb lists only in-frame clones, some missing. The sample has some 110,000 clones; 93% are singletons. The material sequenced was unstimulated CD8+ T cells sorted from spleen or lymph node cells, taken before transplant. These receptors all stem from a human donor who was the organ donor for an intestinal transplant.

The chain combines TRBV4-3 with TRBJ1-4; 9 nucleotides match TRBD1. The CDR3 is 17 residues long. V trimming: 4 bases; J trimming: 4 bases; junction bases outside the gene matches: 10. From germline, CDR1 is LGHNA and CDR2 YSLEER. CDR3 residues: CASSPLGQGRINEKLFF. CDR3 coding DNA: TGCGCCAGCAGCCCGCTTGGACAGGGGCGAATTAATGAAAAACTGTTTTTT.

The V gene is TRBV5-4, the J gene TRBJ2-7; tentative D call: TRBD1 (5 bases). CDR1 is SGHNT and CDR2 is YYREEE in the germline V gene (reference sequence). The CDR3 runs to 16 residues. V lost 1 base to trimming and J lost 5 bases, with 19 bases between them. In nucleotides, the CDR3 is TGTGCCAGCAGCTTGTGGGGCCAAACCGTCCCTAACGAGCAGTACTTC. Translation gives CASSLWGQTVPNEQYF.

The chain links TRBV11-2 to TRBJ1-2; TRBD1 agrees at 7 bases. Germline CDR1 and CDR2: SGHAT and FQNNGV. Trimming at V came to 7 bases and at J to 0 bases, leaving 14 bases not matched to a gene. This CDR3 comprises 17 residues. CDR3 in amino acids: CASTDLWTGPPNYGYTF. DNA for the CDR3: TGTGCCAGCACAGACTTATGGACAGGACCTCCTAACTATGGCTACACCTTC.

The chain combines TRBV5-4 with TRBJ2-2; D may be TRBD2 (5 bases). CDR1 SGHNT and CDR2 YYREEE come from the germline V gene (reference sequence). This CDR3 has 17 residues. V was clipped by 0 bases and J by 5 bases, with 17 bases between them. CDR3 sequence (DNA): TGTGCCAGCAGCTTGGTCGGTCATCCGAGGGAAACCGGGGAGCTGTTTTTT. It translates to CASSLVGHPRETGELFF.

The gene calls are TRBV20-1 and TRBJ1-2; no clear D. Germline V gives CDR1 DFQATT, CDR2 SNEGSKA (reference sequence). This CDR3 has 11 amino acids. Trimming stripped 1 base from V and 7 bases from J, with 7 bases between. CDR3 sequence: CSARGLTGYTF. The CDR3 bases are TGCAGTGCTAGAGGCCTGACTGGCTACACCTTC.

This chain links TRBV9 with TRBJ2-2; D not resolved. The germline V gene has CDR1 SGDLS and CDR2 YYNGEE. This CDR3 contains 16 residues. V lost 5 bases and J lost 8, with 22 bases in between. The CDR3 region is CASSSSTGSTTGELFF. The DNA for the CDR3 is TGTGCCAGCAGTTCTTCAACCGGGTCGACAACGGGGGAGCTGTTTTTT.

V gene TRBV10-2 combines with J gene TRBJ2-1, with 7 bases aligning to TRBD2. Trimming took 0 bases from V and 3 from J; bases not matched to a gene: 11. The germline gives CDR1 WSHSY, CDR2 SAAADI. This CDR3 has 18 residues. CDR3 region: CASSESGEAGVNYNEQFF. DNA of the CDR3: TGCGCCAGCAGTGAGTCGGGGGAGGCGGGAGTTAACTACAATGAGCAGTTCTTC.

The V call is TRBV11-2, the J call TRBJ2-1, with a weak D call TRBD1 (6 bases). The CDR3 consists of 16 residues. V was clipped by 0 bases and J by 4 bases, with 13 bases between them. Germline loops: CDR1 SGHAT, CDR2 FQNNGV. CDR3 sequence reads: CASSLDLRGPYNEQFF. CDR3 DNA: TGTGCCAGCAGCTTAGATCTCAGGGGACCTTACAATGAGCAGTTCTTC. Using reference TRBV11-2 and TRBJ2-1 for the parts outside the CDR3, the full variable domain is EAGVAQSPRYKIIEKRQSVAFWCNPISGHATLYWYQQILGQGPKLLIQFQNNGVVDDSQLPKDRFSAERLKGVDSTLKIQPAKLEDSAVYLCASSLDLRGPYNEQFFGPGTRLTVL.

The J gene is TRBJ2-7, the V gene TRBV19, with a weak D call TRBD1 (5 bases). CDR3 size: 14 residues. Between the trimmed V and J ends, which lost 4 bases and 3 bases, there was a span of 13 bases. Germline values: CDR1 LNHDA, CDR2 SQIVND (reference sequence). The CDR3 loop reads CASSTAGLGYEQYF. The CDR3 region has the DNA TGTGCCAGTAGTACGGCAGGGTTAGGCTACGAGCAGTACTTC.

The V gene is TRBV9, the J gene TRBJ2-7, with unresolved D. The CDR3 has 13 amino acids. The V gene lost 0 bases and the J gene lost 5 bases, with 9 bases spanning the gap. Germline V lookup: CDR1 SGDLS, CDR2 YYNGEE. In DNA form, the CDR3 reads TGTGCCAGCAGCGTAGGGGTAGTGGACGAGCAGTACTTC. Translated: CASSVGVVDEQYF.

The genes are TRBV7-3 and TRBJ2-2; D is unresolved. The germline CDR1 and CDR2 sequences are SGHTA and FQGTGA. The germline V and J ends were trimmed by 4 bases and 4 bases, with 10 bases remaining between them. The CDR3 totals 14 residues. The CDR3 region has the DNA TGTGCCAGCAGCTCCGGTGTGCTCACCGGGGAGCTGTTTTTT. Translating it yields CASSSGVLTGELFF.

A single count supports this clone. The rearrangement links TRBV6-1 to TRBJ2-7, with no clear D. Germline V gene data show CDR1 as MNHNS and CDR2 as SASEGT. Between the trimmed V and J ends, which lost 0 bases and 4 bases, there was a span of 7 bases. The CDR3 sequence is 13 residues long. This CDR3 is CASSEALRYEQYF. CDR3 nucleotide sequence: TGTGCCAGCAGTGAAGCGCTTCGGTACGAGCAGTACTTC.

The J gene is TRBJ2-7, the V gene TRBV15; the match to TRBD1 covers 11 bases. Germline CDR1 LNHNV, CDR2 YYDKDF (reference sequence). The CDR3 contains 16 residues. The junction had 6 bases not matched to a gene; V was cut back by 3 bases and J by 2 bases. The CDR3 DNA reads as TGTGCCACCAGCAGTGAGTCGGGACAGGGGGCCTACGAGCAGTACTTC. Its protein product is CATSSESGQGAYEQYF.

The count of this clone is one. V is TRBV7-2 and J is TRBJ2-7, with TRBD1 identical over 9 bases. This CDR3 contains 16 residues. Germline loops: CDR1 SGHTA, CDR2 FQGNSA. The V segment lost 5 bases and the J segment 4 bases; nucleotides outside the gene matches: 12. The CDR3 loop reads CASSQEQGAVTYEQYF. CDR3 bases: TGTGCCAGCAGCCAAGAACAGGGGGCTGTGACGTACGAGCAGTACTTC.

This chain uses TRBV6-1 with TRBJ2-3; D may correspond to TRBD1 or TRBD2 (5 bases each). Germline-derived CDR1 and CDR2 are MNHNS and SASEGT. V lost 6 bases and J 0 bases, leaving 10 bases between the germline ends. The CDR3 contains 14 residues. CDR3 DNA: TGTGCCAGCAGAATCCGGGACAGCACAGATACGCAGTATTTT. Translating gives CASRIRDSTDTQYF.

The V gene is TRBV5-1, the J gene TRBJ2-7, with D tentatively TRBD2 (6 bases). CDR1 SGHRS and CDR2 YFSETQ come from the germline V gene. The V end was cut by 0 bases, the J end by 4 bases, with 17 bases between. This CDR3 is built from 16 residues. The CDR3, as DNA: TGCGCCAGCAGCTTGGGCGGAGCGGGCCGCTTATACGAGCAGTACTTC. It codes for CASSLGGAGRLYEQYF.

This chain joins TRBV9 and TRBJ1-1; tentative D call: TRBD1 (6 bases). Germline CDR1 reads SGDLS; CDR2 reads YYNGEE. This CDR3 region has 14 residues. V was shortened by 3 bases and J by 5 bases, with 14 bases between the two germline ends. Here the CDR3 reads CASSALQGTTEAFF. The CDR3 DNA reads TGTGCCAGCAGCGCCTTACAGGGTACAACTGAAGCTTTCTTT.

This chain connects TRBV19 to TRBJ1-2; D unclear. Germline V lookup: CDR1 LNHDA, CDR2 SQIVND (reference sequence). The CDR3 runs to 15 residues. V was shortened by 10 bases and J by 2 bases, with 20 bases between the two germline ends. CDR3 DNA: TGTGCCACAGCACAGCGTCGGGAGCTAAACTATGGCTACACCTTC. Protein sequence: CATAQRRELNYGYTF.

The DNA of the CDR3 is TGTGCCTGGAGTGTTCAGATAGACAATGAGCAGTTCTTC. It specifies CAWSVQIDNEQFF. This chain uses TRBV30 with TRBJ2-1; no clear D. The CDR3 extends over 13 amino acids. V dropped 0 bases and J dropped 5 bases, with 8 bases sitting between them. Germline CDR1 is GTSNPN and CDR2 is SVGIG (reference sequence).

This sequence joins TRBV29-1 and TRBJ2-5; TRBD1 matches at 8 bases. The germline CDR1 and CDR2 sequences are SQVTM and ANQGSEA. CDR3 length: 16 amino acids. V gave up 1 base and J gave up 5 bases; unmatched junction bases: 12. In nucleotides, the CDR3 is TGCAGCGTTGAAGCCTTCCAGGGGGCGTCATATGAGACCCAGTACTTC. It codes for CSVEAFQGASYETQYF. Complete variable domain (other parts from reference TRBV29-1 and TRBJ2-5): SAVISQKPSRDICQRGTSLTIQCQVDSQVTMMFWYRQQPGQSLTLIATANQGSEATYESGFVIDKFPISRPNLTFSTLTVSNMSPEDSSIYLCSVEAFQGASYETQYFGPGTRLLVL.

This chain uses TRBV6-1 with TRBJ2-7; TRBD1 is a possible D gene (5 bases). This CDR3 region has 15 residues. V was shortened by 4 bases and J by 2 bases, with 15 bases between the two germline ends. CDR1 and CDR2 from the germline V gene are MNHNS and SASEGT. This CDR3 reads CASSGMGPETYEQYF. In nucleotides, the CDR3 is TGTGCCAGCAGTGGAATGGGGCCGGAGACCTACGAGCAGTACTTC.

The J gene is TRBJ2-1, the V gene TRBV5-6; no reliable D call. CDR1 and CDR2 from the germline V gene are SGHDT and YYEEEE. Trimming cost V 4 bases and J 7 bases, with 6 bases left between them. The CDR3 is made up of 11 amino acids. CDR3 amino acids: CASSASNEQFF. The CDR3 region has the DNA TGTGCCAGCAGCGCGAGTAATGAGCAGTTCTTC. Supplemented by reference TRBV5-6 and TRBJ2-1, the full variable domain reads DAGVTQSPTHLIKTRGQQVTLRCSPKSGHDTVSWYQQALGQGPQFIFQYYEEEERQRGNFPDRFSGHQFPNYSSELNVNALLLGDSALYLCASSASNEQFFGPGTRLTVL.

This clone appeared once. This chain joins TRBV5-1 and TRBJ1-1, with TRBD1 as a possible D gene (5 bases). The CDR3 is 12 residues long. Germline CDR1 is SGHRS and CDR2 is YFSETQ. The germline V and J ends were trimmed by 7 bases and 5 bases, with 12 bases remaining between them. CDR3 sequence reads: CASRGGETEAFF. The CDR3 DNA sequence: TGCGCCAGCCGGGGAGGGGAAACTGAAGCTTTCTTT.

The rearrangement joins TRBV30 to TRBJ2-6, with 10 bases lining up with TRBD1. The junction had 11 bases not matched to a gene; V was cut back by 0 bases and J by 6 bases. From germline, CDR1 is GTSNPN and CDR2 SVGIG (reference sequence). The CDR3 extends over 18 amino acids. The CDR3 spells CAWSVRDRGAAAANVLTF. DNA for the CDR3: TGTGCCTGGAGTGTAAGGGACAGGGGCGCTGCAGCGGCCAACGTCCTGACTTTC.

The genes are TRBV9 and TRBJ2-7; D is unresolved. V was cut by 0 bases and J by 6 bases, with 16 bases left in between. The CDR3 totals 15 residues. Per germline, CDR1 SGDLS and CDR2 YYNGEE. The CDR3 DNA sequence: TGTGCCAGCAGCGTAGCGAATCAGGCGAAGGGCGAGCAGTACTTC. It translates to CASSVANQAKGEQYF. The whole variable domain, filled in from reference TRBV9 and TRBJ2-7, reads DSGVTQTPKHLITATGQRVTLRCSPRSGDLSVYWYQQSLDQGLQFLIQYYNGEERAKGNILERFSAQQFPDLHSELNLSSLELGDSALYFCASSVANQAKGEQYFGPGTRLTVT.

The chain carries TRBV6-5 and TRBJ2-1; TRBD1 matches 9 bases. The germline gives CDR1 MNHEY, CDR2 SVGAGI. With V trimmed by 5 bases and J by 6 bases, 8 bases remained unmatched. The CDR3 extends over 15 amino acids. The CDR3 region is CASSPSTGGSNEQFF. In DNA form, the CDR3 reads TGTGCCAGCAGTCCATCGACAGGGGGATCCAATGAGCAGTTCTTC.

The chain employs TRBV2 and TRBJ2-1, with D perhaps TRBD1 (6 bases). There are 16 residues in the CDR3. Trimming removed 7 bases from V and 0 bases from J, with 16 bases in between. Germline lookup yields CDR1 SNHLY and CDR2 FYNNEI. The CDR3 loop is CASTGHPLSSYNEQFF. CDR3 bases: TGTGCCAGCACGGGACATCCTTTGAGCTCCTACAATGAGCAGTTCTTC.